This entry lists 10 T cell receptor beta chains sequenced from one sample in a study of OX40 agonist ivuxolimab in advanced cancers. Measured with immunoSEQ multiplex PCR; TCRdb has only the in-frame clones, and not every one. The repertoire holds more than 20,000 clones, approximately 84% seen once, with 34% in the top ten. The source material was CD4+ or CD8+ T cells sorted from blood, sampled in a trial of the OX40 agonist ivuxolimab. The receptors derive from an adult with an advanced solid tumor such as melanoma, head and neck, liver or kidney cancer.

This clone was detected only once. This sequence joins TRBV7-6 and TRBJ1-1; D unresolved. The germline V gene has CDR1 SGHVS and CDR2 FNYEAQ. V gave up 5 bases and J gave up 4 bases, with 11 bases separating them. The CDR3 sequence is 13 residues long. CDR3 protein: CASSQTPGTEAFF. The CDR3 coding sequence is TGTGCCAGCAGCCAGACACCAGGCACTGAAGCTTTCTTT. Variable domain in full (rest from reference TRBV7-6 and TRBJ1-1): GAGVSQSPRYKVTKRGQDVALRCDPISGHVSLYWYRQALGQGPEFLTYFNYEAQQDKSGLPNDRFSAERPEGSISTLTIQRTEQRDSAMYRCASSQTPGTEAFFGQGTRLTVV.

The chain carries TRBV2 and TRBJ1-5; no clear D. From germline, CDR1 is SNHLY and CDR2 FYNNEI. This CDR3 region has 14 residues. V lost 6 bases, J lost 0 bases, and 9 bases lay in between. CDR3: CASRDGYSNQPQHF. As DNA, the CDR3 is TGTGCCAGCAGGGATGGTTATAGCAATCAGCCCCAGCATTTT.

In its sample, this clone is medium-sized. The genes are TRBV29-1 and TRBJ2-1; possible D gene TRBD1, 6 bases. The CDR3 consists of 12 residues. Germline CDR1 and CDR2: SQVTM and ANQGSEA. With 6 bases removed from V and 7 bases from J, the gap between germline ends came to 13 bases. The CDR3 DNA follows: TGCAGCGTAGACACAGGGTTAAATGAGCAGTTCTTC. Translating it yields CSVDTGLNEQFF.

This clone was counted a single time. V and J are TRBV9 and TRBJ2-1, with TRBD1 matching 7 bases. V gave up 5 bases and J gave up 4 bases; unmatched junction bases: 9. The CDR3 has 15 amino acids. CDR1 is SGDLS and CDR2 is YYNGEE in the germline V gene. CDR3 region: CASSFQGGAYNEQFF. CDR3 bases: TGTGCCAGCAGTTTCCAAGGGGGCGCTTACAATGAGCAGTTCTTC.

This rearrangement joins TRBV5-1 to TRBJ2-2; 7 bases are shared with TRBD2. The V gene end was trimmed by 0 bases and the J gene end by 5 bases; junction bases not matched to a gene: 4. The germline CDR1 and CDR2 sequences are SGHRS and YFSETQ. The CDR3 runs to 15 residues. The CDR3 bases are TGCGCCAGCAGCTTGGATTGGGGACTAACCGGGGAGCTGTTTTTT. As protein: CASSLDWGLTGELFF.

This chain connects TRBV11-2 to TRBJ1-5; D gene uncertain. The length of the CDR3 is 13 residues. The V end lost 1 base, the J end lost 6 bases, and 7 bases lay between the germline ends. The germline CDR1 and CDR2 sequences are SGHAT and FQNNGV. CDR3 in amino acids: CASSLAVGQPQHF. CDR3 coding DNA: TGTGCCAGCAGCTTAGCAGTGGGTCAGCCCCAGCATTTT.

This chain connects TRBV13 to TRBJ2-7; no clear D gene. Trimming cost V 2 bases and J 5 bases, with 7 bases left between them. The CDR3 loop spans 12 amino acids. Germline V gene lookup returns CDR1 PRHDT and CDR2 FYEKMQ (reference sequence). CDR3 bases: TGTGCCAGCAGCTTAAACGAGGACGAGCAGTACTTC. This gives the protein CASSLNEDEQYF.

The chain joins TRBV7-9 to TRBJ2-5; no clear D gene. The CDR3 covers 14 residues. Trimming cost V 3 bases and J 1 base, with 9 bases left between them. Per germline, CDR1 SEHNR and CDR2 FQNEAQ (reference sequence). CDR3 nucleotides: TGTGCCAGCAGCTTGGTCGGCCTCCAAGAGACCCAGTACTTC. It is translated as CASSLVGLQETQYF.

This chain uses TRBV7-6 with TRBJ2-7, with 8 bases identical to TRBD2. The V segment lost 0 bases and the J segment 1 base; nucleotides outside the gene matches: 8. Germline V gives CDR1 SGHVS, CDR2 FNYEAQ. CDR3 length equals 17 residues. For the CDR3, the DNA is TGTGCCAGCAGCTTAGCTCATACTAGCGGCCCATCCTACGAGCAGTACTTC. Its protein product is CASSLAHTSGPSYEQYF.

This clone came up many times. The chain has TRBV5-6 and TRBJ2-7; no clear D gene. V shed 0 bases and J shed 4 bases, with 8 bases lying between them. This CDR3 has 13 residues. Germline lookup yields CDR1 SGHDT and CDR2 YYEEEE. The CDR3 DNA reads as TGTGCCAGCAGCTTGGGTTCCGGTTACGAGCAGTACTTC. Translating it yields CASSLGSGYEQYF.